The rows below give T cell receptor beta chains drawn from one sample of a study of blood T cell repertoires in COVID-19. TCRdb keeps only in-frame clones here, not all; method: immunoSEQ multiplex PCR. The sample carries about 280,000 clones, more than 75% recorded once. What was sequenced was peripheral blood. These receptors came from a woman in her 30s who had recovered from COVID-19. The CDR3 runs from the conserved cysteine through the conserved F or W. The order of the fields is J gene, V gene, D gene, CDR3 protein, CDR3 DNA. The D gene is left open where the match is weak.

TRBJ2-3,TRBV13,-,CASSPSPTASTDTQYF,TGTGCCAGCAGCCCCTCACCAACTGCTAGCACAGATACGCAGTATTTT
TRBJ2-1,TRBV11-3,TRBD2,CASSSGLAGANEQFF,TGTGCCAGCAGCTCAGGACTAGCGGGGGCCAATGAGCAGTTCTTC
TRBJ2-5,TRBV11-2,-,CASSPGRTEYQETQYF,TGTGCCAGCAGCCCGGGGAGGACGGAGTACCAAGAGACCCAGTACTTC
TRBJ1-5,TRBV6-5,-,CASGRDSNQPQHF,TGTGCCAGCGGTCGGGATAGCAATCAGCCCCAGCATTTT
TRBJ2-3,TRBV19,-,CASSIATDTQYF,TGTGCCAGTAGTATCGCGACAGATACGCAGTATTTT
TRBJ2-7,TRBV7-9,TRBD1,CASSPWTGPSYEQYF,TGTGCCAGCAGCCCGTGGACAGGGCCCTCCTACGAGCAGTACTTC
TRBJ2-3,TRBV5-4,-,CASSLDSDTQYF,TGTGCCAGCAGCTTGGACTCAGATACGCAGTATTTT
TRBJ2-3,TRBV2,-,CASSERQSKFMQYF,TGTGCCAGCAGTGAACGCCAGTCGAAGTTTATGCAGTATTTT
TRBJ2-7,TRBV29-1,TRBD1,CSVSGGRDYEQYF,TGCAGCGTCTCAGGGGGAAGGGACTACGAGCAGTACTTC
TRBJ2-2,TRBV15,TRBD2,CATSRVSYWREGTGELFF,TGTGCCACCAGCAGAGTTAGCTATTGGCGGGAGGGGACCGGGGAGCTGTTTTTT